Shown below are 3 T cell receptor beta chains from a single sample sequenced in a study of CD8 T cells in Susac syndrome. The RNA, roughly 0.45 to 1 ug, was put through reverse transcription using random hexamers. In TCRdb, the immunoSEQ multiplex PCR reads were re-called with MiXCR into one record per CDR3 protein. The top ten hold more than 0.2% of the sample, which has 150,000 to 160,000 distinct CDR3 sequences, approximately 93% seen once. The sample taken for sequencing was CD8+ T cells from PBMCs. The receptors were sampled from a human donor with multiple sclerosis.

The chain joins TRBV15 to TRBJ1-2, with a weak D call TRBD1 (5 bases). Germline V lookup: CDR1 LNHNV, CDR2 YYDKDF (reference sequence). The CDR3 is made up of 18 amino acids. Deletions cut 0 bases from V and 7 bases from J, with 24 bases between. In DNA, the CDR3 is TGTGCCACCAGCAGAGATCAGTCGGAAAGGGGCCTCCTAGCTGGCTACACCTTC. This sequence encodes CATSRDQSERGLLAGYTF.

For the CDR3, the DNA is TGTGCCAGCAGCCCTCCAGGGGACAATCAGCCCCAGCATTTT. Translated, it gives CASSPPGDNQPQHF. This chain joins TRBV9 and TRBJ1-5, with D maybe TRBD1 (6 bases). V lost 4 bases and J 3 bases, leaving 11 bases between the germline ends. The germline CDR1 and CDR2 sequences are SGDLS and YYNGEE. The CDR3 contains 14 residues.

The rearrangement links TRBV27 to TRBJ2-7; D perhaps matches TRBD1 (6 bases). The germline gives CDR1 MNHEY, CDR2 SMNVEV (reference sequence). The CDR3 spans 14 residues. V dropped 4 bases and J dropped 6 bases, with 16 bases sitting between them. The CDR3 sequence is CASSSHTGTLEQYF. The CDR3 coding sequence is TGTGCCAGCAGTTCACATACCGGGACACTCGAGCAGTACTTC.